This is a list of T cell receptor beta chains from one sample in a study of T cells expressing NK-cell markers. TCRdb reprocessed the 5' RACE reads, keeping one entry per CDR3 protein, no DNA. The sample yields a few hundred thousand distinct CDR3 sequences, of which the top ten take up roughly 5.2%. Sequencing was carried out using blood T cells: a sorted CD56 or NKG2C T cell subset, CD4+ or CD8+ T cells, or bulk PBMC T cells (not recorded which). The receptor source for this set is a man aged 18-70 years in good health. Each CDR3 is given with its conserved first and last residue.

v_call	j_call	cdr3_aa
TRBV5-1	TRBJ2-3	CASSLDGGLDTQYF
TRBV20-1	TRBJ2-2	CSAPAGTKTGELFF
TRBV25-1	TRBJ2-5	CASSGYVVTQYF
TRBV27	TRBJ2-5	CASSIIAGFQETQYF
TRBV20-1	TRBJ1-1	CSARGRDRFFQSEAFF
TRBV3-1	TRBJ2-1	CASSRPHQLSSYNEQFF
TRBV5-4	TRBJ2-1	CASSLEILGGYNEQFF
TRBV5-1	TRBJ1-1	CASSSQGARVNTEAFF
TRBV5-1	TRBJ2-7	CASSLTGQAYSYEQYF
TRBV7-7	TRBJ2-3	CASSLTAWTDTQYF
TRBV5-1	TRBJ2-5	CASSVYPTRLALRETQYF
TRBV28	TRBJ1-5	CASSLGVQPQHF